This TCR beta chain was identified during a study of cytotoxic CD8 clonotypes in ibrutinib-treated CLL. Study conclusions and caveats: Timing of sampling differed between sustained-remission and progressing patients. Whereas clonality rose at ibrutinib response, it declined toward baseline at progression.

Germline assignment: CDR1 MNHEY and CDR2 SMNVEV (reference sequence). J gave up 3 bases and V 5 bases, and 3 bases lay outside the gene matches. The CDR3 runs 13 residues. The data were produced by immunoSEQ multiplex PCR, yet TCRdb's version contains in-frame clones alone and is incomplete. Of fewer than 30,000 clones in the sample, approximately 68% were seen once. With respect to this clone: What it recognizes is unknown.

As input for TCR beta libraries, about 1.8 micrograms of genomic DNA came from cryopreserved PBMCs. The sequences come from PBMCs, collected after 24 months of ibrutinib treatment. This clonotype originated in a human donor with chronic lymphocytic leukemia. The rearrangement uses TRBV27 and TRBJ1-2; TRBD1 matches at 7 bases. The CDR3 DNA follows: TGTGCCAGCAGTCCCACAGGGGACTATGGCTACACCTTC. Translating gives CASSPTGDYGYTF.